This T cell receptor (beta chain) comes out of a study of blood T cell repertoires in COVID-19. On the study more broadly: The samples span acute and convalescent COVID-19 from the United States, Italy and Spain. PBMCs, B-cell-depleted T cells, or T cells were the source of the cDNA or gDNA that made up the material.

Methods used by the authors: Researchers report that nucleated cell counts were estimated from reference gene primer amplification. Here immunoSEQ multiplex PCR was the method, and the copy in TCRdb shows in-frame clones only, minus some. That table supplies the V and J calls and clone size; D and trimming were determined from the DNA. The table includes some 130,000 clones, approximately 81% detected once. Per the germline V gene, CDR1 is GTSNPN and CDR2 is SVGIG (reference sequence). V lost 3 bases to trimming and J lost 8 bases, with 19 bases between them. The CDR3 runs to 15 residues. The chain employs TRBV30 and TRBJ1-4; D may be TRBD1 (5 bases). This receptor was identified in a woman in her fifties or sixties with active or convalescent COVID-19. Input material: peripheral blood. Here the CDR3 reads CAWSAGRGQYEKLFF. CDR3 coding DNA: TGTGCCTGGAGCGCCGGAAGGGGCCAATACGAAAAACTGTTTTTT.